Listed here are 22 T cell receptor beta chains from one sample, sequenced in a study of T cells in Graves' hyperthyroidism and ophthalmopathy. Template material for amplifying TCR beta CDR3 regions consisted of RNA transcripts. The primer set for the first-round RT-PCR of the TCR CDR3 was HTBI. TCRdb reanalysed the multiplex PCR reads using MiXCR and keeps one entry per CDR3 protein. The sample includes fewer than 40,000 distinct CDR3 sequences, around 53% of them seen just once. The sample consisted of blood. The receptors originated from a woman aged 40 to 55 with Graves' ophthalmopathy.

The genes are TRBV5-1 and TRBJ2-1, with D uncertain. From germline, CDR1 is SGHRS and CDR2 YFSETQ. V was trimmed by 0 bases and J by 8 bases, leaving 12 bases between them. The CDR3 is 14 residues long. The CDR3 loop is CASSLDPTTYEQFF. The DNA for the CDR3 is TGCGCCAGCAGCTTGGATCCGACGACCTATGAGCAGTTCTTC.

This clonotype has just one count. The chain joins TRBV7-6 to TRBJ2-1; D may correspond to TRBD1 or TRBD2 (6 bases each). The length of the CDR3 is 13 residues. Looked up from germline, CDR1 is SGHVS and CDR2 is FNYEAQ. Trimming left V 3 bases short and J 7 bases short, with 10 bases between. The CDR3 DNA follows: TGTGCCAGCAGCTTGGGGGCGGGAAATGAGCAGTTCTTC. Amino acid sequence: CASSLGAGNEQFF.

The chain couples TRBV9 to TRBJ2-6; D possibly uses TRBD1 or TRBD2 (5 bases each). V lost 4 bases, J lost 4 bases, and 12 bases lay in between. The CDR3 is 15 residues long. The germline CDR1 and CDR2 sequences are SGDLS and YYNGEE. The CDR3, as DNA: TGTGCCAGCAGCCCAGCAGGGACCGGGGCCAACGTCCTGACTTTC. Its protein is CASSPAGTGANVLTF.

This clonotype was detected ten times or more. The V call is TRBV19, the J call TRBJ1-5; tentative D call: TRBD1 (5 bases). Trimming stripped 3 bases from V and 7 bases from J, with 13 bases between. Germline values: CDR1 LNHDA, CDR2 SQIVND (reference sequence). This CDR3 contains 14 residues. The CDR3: CASSIGGWDQPQHF. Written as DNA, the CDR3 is TGTGCCAGTAGTATTGGGGGTTGGGACCAGCCCCAGCATTTT.

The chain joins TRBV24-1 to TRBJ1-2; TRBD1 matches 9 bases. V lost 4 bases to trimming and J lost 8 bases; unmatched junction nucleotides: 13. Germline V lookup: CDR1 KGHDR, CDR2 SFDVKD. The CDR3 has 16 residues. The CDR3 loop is CATSDRTGTGYRGYTF. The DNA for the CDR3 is TGTGCCACCAGTGACCGAACCGGGACAGGGTATCGAGGCTACACCTTC.

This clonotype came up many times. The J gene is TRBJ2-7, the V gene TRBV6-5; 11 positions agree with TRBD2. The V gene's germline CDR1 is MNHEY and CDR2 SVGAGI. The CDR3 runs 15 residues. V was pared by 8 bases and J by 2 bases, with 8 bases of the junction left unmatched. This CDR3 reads CASRLAGTIAYEQYF. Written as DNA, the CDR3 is TGTGCCAGCCGACTAGCGGGAACCATAGCCTACGAGCAGTACTTC.

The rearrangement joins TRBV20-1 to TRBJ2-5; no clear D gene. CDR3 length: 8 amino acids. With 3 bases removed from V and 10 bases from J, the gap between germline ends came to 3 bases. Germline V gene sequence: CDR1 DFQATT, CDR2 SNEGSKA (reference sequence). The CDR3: CSARNQYF. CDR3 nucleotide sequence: TGCAGTGCTAGGAACCAGTACTTC.

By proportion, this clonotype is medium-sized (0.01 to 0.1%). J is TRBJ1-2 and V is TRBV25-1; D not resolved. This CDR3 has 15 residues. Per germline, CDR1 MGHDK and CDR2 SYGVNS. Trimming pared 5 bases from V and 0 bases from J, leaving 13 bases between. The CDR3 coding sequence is TGTGCCAGCAGTAAATCGTCGGCAGCTAACTATGGCTACACCTTC. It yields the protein CASSKSSAANYGYTF.

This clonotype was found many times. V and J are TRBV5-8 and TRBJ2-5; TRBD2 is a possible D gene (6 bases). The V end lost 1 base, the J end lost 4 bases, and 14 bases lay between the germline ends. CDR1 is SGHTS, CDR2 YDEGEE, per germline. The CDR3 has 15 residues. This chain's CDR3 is CASSLMTAGRETQYF. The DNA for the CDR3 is TGTGCCAGCAGCTTGATGACTGCGGGGCGAGAGACCCAGTACTTC.

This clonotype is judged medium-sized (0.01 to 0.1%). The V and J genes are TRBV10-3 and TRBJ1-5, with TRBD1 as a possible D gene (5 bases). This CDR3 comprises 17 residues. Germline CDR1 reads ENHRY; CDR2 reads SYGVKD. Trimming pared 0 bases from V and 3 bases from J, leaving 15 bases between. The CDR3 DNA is TGTGCCATCAGTGAGTCGAGGGGAGGGAACAACAATCAGCCCCAGCATTTT. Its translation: CAISESRGGNNNQPQHF.

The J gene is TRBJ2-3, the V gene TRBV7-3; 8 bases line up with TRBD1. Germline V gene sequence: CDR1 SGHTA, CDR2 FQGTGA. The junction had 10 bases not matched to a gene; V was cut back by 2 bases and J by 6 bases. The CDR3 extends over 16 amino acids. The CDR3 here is CASSLGGTGGCDTQYF. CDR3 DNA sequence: TGTGCCAGCAGCTTAGGTGGAACAGGGGGTTGTGATACGCAGTATTTT.

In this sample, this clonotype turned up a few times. CDR3 loop: CASSLARGYEETQYF. For the CDR3, the DNA is TGTGCCAGCAGTTTAGCCAGGGGCTACGAAGAGACCCAGTACTTC. J is TRBJ2-5 and V is TRBV6-2 or TRBV6-3; possible D gene TRBD1, 6 bases. Germline V gene data show CDR1 as MNHEY and CDR2 as SVGEGT. The CDR3 runs to 15 residues. V was shortened by 4 bases and J by 3 bases, with 15 bases between the two germline ends.

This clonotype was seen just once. CDR3 sequence (DNA): TGTGCCAGCAGCTTAGCCCTGACAGGGAAGGGGGCCTTGGAAAAACTGTTTTTT. As protein: CASSLALTGKGALEKLFF. This chain uses TRBV7-9 with TRBJ1-4, with TRBD1 identical over 7 bases. The CDR3 has 18 residues. CDR1 is SEHNR, CDR2 FQNEAQ, per germline (reference sequence). V trimming: 0 bases; J trimming: 8 bases; junction bases outside the gene matches: 15.

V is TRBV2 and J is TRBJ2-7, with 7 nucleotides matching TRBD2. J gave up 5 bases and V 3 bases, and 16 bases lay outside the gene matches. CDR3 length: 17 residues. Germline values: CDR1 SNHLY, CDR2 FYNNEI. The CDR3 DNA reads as TGTGCCAGCAGTGAGTTGGATGGGGGGGGGAATTTCAACGAGCAGTACTTC. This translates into CASSELDGGGNFNEQYF. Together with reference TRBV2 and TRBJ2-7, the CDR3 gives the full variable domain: EPEVTQTPSHQVTQMGQEVILRCVPISNHLYFYWYRQILGQKVEFLVSFYNNEISEKSEIFDDQFSVERPDGSNFTLKIRSTKLEDSAMYFCASSELDGGGNFNEQYFGPGTRLTVT.

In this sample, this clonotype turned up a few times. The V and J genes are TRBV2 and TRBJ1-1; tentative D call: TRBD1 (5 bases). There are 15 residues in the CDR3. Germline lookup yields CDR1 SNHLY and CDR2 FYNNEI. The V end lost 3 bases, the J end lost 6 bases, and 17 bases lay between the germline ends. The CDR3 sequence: CASSELDGAGAEAFF. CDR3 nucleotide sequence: TGTGCCAGCAGTGAGTTGGATGGGGCCGGCGCTGAAGCTTTCTTT.

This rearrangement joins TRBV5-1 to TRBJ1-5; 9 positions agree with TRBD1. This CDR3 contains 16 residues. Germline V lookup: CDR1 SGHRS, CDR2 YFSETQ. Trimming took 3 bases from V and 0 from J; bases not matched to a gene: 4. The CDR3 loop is CASSSTGQGSNQPQHF. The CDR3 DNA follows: TGCGCCAGCAGCTCGACGGGACAGGGTAGCAATCAGCCCCAGCATTTT. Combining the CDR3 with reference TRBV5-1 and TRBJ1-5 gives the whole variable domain KAGVTQTPRYLIKTRGQQVTLSCSPISGHRSVSWYQQTPGQGLQFLFEYFSETQRNKGNFPGRFSGRQFSNSRSEMNVSTLELGDSALYLCASSSTGQGSNQPQHFGDGTRLSIL.

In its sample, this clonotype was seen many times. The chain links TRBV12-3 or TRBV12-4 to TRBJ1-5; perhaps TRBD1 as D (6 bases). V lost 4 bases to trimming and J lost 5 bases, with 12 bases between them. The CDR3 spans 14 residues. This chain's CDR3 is CASSSSGADQPQHF. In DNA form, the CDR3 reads TGTGCCAGCAGTTCGTCGGGGGCGGATCAGCCCCAGCATTTT.

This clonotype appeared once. This CDR3 reads CAIRQGVDTDTQYF. CDR3 coding DNA: TGTGCCATCAGACAGGGGGTCGACACAGATACGCAGTATTTT. The chain uses TRBV10-3 and TRBJ2-3; TRBD1 matches at 8 bases. The ends lost 6 bases at V and 2 bases at J; junction bases unmatched: 4. This CDR3 is 14 amino acids long. Germline V gene sequence: CDR1 ENHRY, CDR2 SYGVKD.

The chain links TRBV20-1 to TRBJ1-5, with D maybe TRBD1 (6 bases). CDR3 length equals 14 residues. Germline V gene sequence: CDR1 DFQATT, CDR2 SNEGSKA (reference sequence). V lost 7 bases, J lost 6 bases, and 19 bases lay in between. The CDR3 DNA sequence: TGCAGTGTCGCACAAGGACAGTTATCTCAGCCCCAGCATTTT. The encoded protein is CSVAQGQLSQPQHF.

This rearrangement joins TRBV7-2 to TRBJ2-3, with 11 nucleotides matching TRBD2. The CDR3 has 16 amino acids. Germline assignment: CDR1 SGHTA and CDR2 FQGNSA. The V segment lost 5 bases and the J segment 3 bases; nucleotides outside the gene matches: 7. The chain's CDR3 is CASSQDSGGATDTQYF. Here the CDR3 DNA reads TGTGCCAGCAGCCAAGATAGCGGGGGGGCAACAGATACGCAGTATTTT.

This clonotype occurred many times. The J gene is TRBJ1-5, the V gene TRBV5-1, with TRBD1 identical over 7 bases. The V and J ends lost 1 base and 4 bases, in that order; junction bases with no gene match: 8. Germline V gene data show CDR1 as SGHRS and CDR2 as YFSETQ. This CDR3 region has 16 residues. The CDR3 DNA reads TGCGCCAGCAGCTTGAACGGAGACAGGGAAAATCAGCCCCAGCATTTT. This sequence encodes CASSLNGDRENQPQHF.

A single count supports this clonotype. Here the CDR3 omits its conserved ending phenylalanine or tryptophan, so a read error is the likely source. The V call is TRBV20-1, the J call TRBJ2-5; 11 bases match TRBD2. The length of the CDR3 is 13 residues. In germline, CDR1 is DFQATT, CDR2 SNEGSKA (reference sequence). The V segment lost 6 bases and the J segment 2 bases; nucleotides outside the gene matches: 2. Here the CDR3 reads CSAWTSGQETQYC. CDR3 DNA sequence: TGCAGTGCATGGACTAGCGGGCAAGAGACCCAGTACTGC.